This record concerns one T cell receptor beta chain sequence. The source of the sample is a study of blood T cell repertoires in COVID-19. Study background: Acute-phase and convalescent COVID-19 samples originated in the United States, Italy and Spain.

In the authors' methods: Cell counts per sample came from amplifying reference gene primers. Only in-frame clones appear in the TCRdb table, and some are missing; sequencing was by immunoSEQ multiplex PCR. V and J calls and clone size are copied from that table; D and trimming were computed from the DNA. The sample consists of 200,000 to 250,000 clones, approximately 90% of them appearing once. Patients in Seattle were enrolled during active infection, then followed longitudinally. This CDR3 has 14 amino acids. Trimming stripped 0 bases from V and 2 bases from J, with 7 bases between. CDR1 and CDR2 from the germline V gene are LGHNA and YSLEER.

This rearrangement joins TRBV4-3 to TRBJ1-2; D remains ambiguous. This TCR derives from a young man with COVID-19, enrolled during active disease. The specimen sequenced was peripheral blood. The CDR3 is CASSQEPRNYGYTF. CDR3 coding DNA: TGCGCCAGCAGCCAAGAACCCAGGAACTATGGCTACACCTTC.